The following is a TCR beta chain sequence with its context. Its antigen is unknown. This sample is drawn from a study of shared clonotypes between healthy human individuals. CD4+ cells underwent separation, giving CD45RA+ naive and CD45RA-negative memory subsets. Overall study results and limits: Inspection by rarefaction showed sorted-subset sequencing to be incomplete despite large depth.

Per germline, CDR1 KGHSH and CDR2 LQKENI. The germline V and J ends were trimmed by 3 bases and 0 bases, with 14 bases remaining between them. CDR3 length: 16 amino acids. Each cell subset's genomic DNA was divided evenly among several immunoSEQ plates. The protocol was immunoSEQ multiplex PCR, while the TCRdb copy is restricted to in-frame clones and leaves out a portion. This table has 1.6 million or so clones, around 97% appearing once. This sequence was found in a man under 40 in good health. The chain uses TRBV18 and TRBJ1-2; D is possibly TRBD1 (6 bases). Sample: naive CD4+ T cells sorted from blood. The subset here: CD45RA+ positively selected. The CDR3 DNA follows: TGTGCCAGCTCACCCCCTGTCAGGGGAGCTAACTATGGCTACACCTTC. Its protein is CASSPPVRGANYGYTF.